Shown below are 26 T cell receptor beta chains from a single sample sequenced in a study of stem cell transplantation in POMP-related autoinflammatory disease. Profiled with immunoSEQ multiplex PCR; TCRdb holds only in-frame clones, not every one. In the table there are about 68,000 clones, roughly 88% of which are singletons. The specimen comprised CD4+ T cells from PBMCs, sampled after stem cell transplantation. These receptor sequences come from a human patient with POMP-related autoinflammation and immune dysregulation (PRAID). Some of these T cells may belong to the graft donor.

The J gene is TRBJ2-5, the V gene TRBV11-2; no clear D gene. The CDR3 runs to 11 residues. Trimming took off 8 bases at V and 1 base at J, with 5 bases between the two ends. CDR1 and CDR2 (germline): SGHAT, FQNNGV. The CDR3 DNA reads TGTGCCAGCGGTCTCCAAGAGACCCAGTACTTC. Its protein product is CASGLQETQYF.

The chain carries TRBV6-2 or TRBV6-3 and TRBJ2-5; 8 positions match TRBD2. This CDR3 spans 15 amino acids. Germline loops: CDR1 MNHEY, CDR2 SVGEGT. The ends lost 2 bases at V and 5 bases at J; junction bases unmatched: 7. CDR3 region: CASSYESGRLETQYF. The CDR3 region has the DNA TGTGCCAGCAGTTACGAGAGCGGGAGATTGGAGACCCAGTACTTC.

The chain uses TRBV9 and TRBJ2-6, with no clear D. The CDR3 is 19 amino acids. Between the trimmed V and J ends, which lost 0 bases and 2 bases, there was a span of 18 bases. Germline values: CDR1 SGDLS, CDR2 YYNGEE. CDR3 residues: CASSVAGKVRSAGANVLTF. For the CDR3, the DNA is TGTGCCAGCAGCGTAGCTGGAAAGGTACGATCGGCTGGGGCCAACGTCCTGACTTTC.

The gene calls are TRBV5-1 and TRBJ2-3; D is unclear. Deletions cut 0 bases from V and 6 bases from J, with 5 bases between. Germline-derived CDR1 and CDR2 are SGHRS and YFSETQ. The CDR3 spans 12 residues. CDR3 amino acids: CASSLVRDTQYF. CDR3 nucleotides: TGCGCCAGCAGCTTGGTGCGGGATACGCAGTATTTT.

This chain uses TRBV6-5 with TRBJ2-1, with a possible D match to TRBD2 (6 bases). Trimming took 7 bases from V and 9 from J, leaving 16 bases between them. Germline loops: CDR1 MNHEY, CDR2 SVGAGI. CDR3 length: 13 residues. The CDR3 protein is CASTVEGSGEQFF. The CDR3 DNA reads TGTGCCAGCACGGTGGAGGGCAGTGGTGAGCAGTTCTTC.

The gene calls are TRBV7-2 and TRBJ1-2; 7 bases match TRBD1. Germline V gene lookup returns CDR1 SGHTA and CDR2 FQGNSA. CDR3 length equals 15 residues. V gave up 5 bases and J gave up 0 bases; unmatched junction bases: 6. The CDR3 region has the DNA TGTGCCAGCAGCCCGCGACAGGGTTCTAACTATGGCTACACCTTC. Its protein product is CASSPRQGSNYGYTF.

This chain joins TRBV5-4 and TRBJ2-3; 8 bases map to TRBD2. Germline CDR1 SGHNT, CDR2 YYREEE (reference sequence). V shed 1 base, J shed 0 bases, and the junction held 1 base outside the gene matches. The CDR3 sequence is 15 residues long. The CDR3: CASSLPSGSTDTQYF. The CDR3 DNA reads TGTGCCAGCAGCTTGCCTAGCGGGAGCACAGATACGCAGTATTTT. The whole variable domain, filled in from reference TRBV5-4 and TRBJ2-3, reads ETGVTQSPTHLIKTRGQQVTLRCSSQSGHNTVSWYQQALGQGPQFIFQYYREEENGRGNFPPRFSGLQFPNYSSELNVNALELDDSALYLCASSLPSGSTDTQYFGPGTRLTVL.

Only a few counts were recorded for this clone. The chain combines TRBV9 with TRBJ2-2, with D maybe TRBD2 (5 bases). The length of the CDR3 is 13 residues. From germline, CDR1 is SGDLS and CDR2 YYNGEE. Deletions cut 7 bases from V and 4 bases from J, with 11 bases between. The CDR3 nucleotides are TGTGCCAGCGGCGGTCGGGGCACCGGGGAGCTGTTTTTT. This gives the protein CASGGRGTGELFF.

This chain connects TRBV2 to TRBJ2-1, with 10 bases identical to TRBD2. Per the germline V gene, CDR1 is SNHLY and CDR2 is FYNNEI. Losses at the gene ends were 4 bases for V and 5 bases for J; bases not matched to a gene: 8. This CDR3 spans 16 amino acids. CDR3 residues: CASSGGTSESHNEQFF. The CDR3 DNA is TGTGCCAGCAGTGGAGGGACTAGCGAGTCTCACAATGAGCAGTTCTTC. Full variable domain (remainder filled in from reference TRBV2 and TRBJ2-1): EPEVTQTPSHQVTQMGQEVILRCVPISNHLYFYWYRQILGQKVEFLVSFYNNEISEKSEIFDDQFSVERPDGSNFTLKIRSTKLEDSAMYFCASSGGTSESHNEQFFGPGTRLTVL.

The chain employs TRBV9 and TRBJ2-1, with TRBD2 as a possible D gene (7 bases). This CDR3 spans 18 amino acids. Germline CDR1 SGDLS, CDR2 YYNGEE. Trimming cost V 0 bases and J 8 bases, with 24 bases left between them. The chain's CDR3 is CASSVVGGAVSRRDEQFF. For the CDR3, the DNA is TGTGCCAGCAGCGTAGTAGGGGGGGCGGTCTCGAGGAGGGATGAGCAGTTCTTC.

This rearrangement joins TRBV15 to TRBJ2-3; D not resolved. This CDR3 region has 14 residues. The germline gives CDR1 LNHNV, CDR2 YYDKDF (reference sequence). Between the trimmed V and J ends, which lost 0 bases and 2 bases, there was a span of 6 bases. CDR3 coding DNA: TGTGCCACCAGCAGAGATCGAGCCACAGATACGCAGTATTTT. Its protein is CATSRDRATDTQYF.

The rearrangement links TRBV2 to TRBJ2-7, with D unclear. This CDR3 comprises 14 residues. V was trimmed by 3 bases and J by 3 bases, leaving 12 bases between them. Germline-derived CDR1 and CDR2 are SNHLY and FYNNEI. The CDR3 loop is CASSDADGFYEQYF. Here the CDR3 DNA reads TGTGCCAGCAGTGACGCGGACGGATTCTACGAGCAGTACTTC.

In DNA form, the CDR3 reads TGTGCCAGCAGCGACGGGAAATTGGAGGGGCAGTATTTT. Its translation is CASSDGKLEGQYF. The chain joins TRBV7-8 to TRBJ2-3; D possibly corresponds to TRBD2 (6 bases). The CDR3 has 13 residues. The germline V gene encodes CDR1 SGHVS and CDR2 FQNEAQ. Trimming removed 5 bases at V and 11 bases at J, with 17 bases between. The entire variable domain, with the rest obtained from reference TRBV7-8 and TRBJ2-3, is as follows: GAGVSQSPRYKVAKRGQDVALRCDPISGHVSLFWYQQALGQGPEFLTYFQNEAQLDKSGLPSDRFFAERPEGSVSTLKIQRTQQEDSAVYLCASSDGKLEGQYFGPGTRLTVL.

This clone was observed a handful of times. The chain employs TRBV4-1 and TRBJ1-6, with 10 nucleotides matching TRBD1. Trimming at V came to 0 bases and at J to 6 bases, leaving 5 bases not matched to a gene. This CDR3 comprises 17 residues. Germline CDR1 MGHRA, CDR2 YSYEKL. The CDR3 here is CASSQEIGDRGNSPLHF. CDR3 nucleotide sequence: TGCGCCAGCAGCCAAGAAATCGGGGACAGGGGTAATTCACCCCTCCACTTT.

CDR3 amino acids: CASSERVASPLHF. The DNA of the CDR3 is TGTGCCAGCAGTGAGAGGGTGGCTTCACCCCTCCACTTT. The rearrangement links TRBV6-4 to TRBJ1-6, with D hard to call. V lost 3 bases and J lost 9, with 9 bases in between. The germline V gene encodes CDR1 MRHNA and CDR2 SNTAGT. The CDR3 covers 13 residues.

The chain is built from TRBV20-1 and TRBJ2-7, with D unresolved. CDR1 DFQATT and CDR2 SNEGSKA come from the germline V gene (reference sequence). With 2 bases removed from V and 6 bases from J, the gap between germline ends came to 8 bases. This CDR3 region has 11 residues. CDR3 in amino acids: CSARPVSEQYF. The CDR3, as DNA: TGCAGTGCTAGACCCGTAAGCGAGCAGTACTTC.

The chain links TRBV15 to TRBJ1-5; D is undetermined. The CDR3 runs to 12 residues. V was pared by 1 base and J by 8 bases, with 6 bases between. Germline V gene sequence: CDR1 LNHNV, CDR2 YYDKDF (reference sequence). CDR3 loop: CATSRAFEPQHF. CDR3 in DNA: TGTGCCACCAGCAGAGCCTTTGAGCCCCAGCATTTT. Together with reference TRBV15 and TRBJ1-5, the CDR3 gives the full variable domain: DAMVIQNPRYQVTQFGKPVTLSCSQTLNHNVMYWYQQKSSQAPKLLFHYYDKDFNNEADTPDNFQSRRPNTSFCFLDIRSPGLGDTAMYLCATSRAFEPQHFGDGTRLSIL.

The gene calls are TRBV12-3 or TRBV12-4 and TRBJ1-1, with D unclear. The CDR3 is 13 amino acids. The V end was cut by 1 base, the J end by 1 base, with 4 bases between. CDR3 sequence (DNA): TGTGCCAGCAGTTTAGGGGGGAACACTGAAGCTTTCTTT. This codes for CASSLGGNTEAFF.

This sequence joins TRBV7-7 and TRBJ2-5; 8 bases line up with TRBD1. J gave up 3 bases and V 1 base, and 4 bases lay outside the gene matches. CDR1 and CDR2 from the germline V gene are SSHAT and FNYEAQ (reference sequence). This CDR3 contains 15 residues. The CDR3 spells CASSLGQGLEETQYF. CDR3 DNA sequence: TGTGCCAGCAGCTTAGGACAGGGGCTAGAAGAGACCCAGTACTTC.

This clone was detected once. V and J are TRBV5-1 and TRBJ2-7, with D perhaps matching TRBD2 (5 bases). Germline V gene sequence: CDR1 SGHRS, CDR2 YFSETQ. This CDR3 is built from 15 residues. The V end was cut by 0 bases, the J end by 0 bases, with 10 bases between. CDR3 coding DNA: TGCGCCAGCAGCTTGGCCACGGGAATCTCCTACGAGCAGTACTTC. This translates into CASSLATGISYEQYF.

The chain uses TRBV3-1 (or the pseudogene TRBV3-2) and TRBJ2-4, with TRBD2 identical over 7 bases. Germline values: CDR1 LGHDT, CDR2 YNNKEL (reference sequence). There are 14 residues in the CDR3. V dropped 4 bases and J dropped 7; count of bases not matched to a gene: 7. In nucleotides, the CDR3 is TGTGCCAGCAGCCTTGGTTCGACTAGCAACATTCAGTACTTC. It specifies CASSLGSTSNIQYF.

The chain recombines TRBV28 with TRBJ1-4; D might be TRBD1 (5 bases). The CDR3 runs to 17 residues. The germline CDR1 and CDR2 sequences are MDHEN and SYDVKM. The V and J ends lost 7 bases and 0 bases respectively, with 18 bases between them. CDR3 sequence: CASNFARTFATNEKLFF. CDR3 bases: TGTGCCAGCAATTTCGCCCGGACATTTGCAACTAATGAAAAACTGTTTTTT.

Here the CDR3 DNA reads TGTGCCAGCAGCCGACTAGCGGAGAGGGCCTACGAGCAGTACTTC. Protein sequence: CASSRLAERAYEQYF. The V call is TRBV11-2, the J call TRBJ2-7; 9 bases align to TRBD2. This CDR3 is built from 15 residues. V shed 5 bases, J shed 2 bases, and the junction held 7 bases outside the gene matches. Germline CDR1 is SGHAT and CDR2 is FQNNGV.

The chain couples TRBV28 to TRBJ2-3; 9 nucleotides match TRBD1. Germline lookup yields CDR1 MDHEN and CDR2 SYDVKM. J was trimmed by 1 base and V by 4 bases; bases with no gene match: 12. This CDR3 has 18 amino acids. CDR3 in amino acids: CASSYDPQGADGTDTQYF. The CDR3 DNA reads TGTGCCAGCAGTTACGACCCACAGGGGGCGGATGGCACAGATACGCAGTATTTT.

The V gene is TRBV28, the J gene TRBJ1-3; no clear D. CDR1 and CDR2 from the germline V gene are MDHEN and SYDVKM. CDR3 length equals 16 residues. The germline V and J ends were trimmed by 5 bases and 2 bases, with 16 bases remaining between them. CDR3 loop: CASSPNHHKTGNTIYF. The CDR3, as DNA: TGTGCCAGCAGTCCCAACCATCACAAAACTGGAAACACCATATATTTT. Drawing the rest from reference TRBV28 and TRBJ1-3, the complete variable domain is DVKVTQSSRYLVKRTGEKVFLECVQDMDHENMFWYRQDPGLGLRLIYFSYDVKMKEKGDIPEGYSVSREKKERFSLILESASTNQTSMYLCASSPNHHKTGNTIYFGEGSWLTVV.

The chain links TRBV13 to TRBJ1-4, with D possibly TRBD1 on 5 matching bases. The CDR3 consists of 14 residues. Germline V gene lookup returns CDR1 PRHDT and CDR2 FYEKMQ (reference sequence). V was shortened by 5 bases and J by 8 bases, with 15 bases between the two germline ends. The CDR3 DNA reads TGTGCCAGCAGCCCCGGGAGGGGAGGGGAAAAACTGTTTTTT. Protein product: CASSPGRGGEKLFF.